This TCR beta chain is from a study of cytomegalovirus exposure and HLA in healthy donors. Findings of the study overall: TCR beta V- and J-gene trimming, according to a later analysis, was linked to a missense DCLRE1C variant. The authors confirmed in vitro that three CMV-associated chains were specific for CMV antigens.

Turning to this clone: Its specificity is unknown.

The germline V gene encodes CDR1 SGHNT and CDR2 YYREEE (reference sequence). V was cut by 2 bases and J by 0 bases, with 13 bases left in between. The CDR3 runs to 16 residues. Healthy bone marrow donors made up the donors. The PCR had 60 Vbeta and 13 Jbeta primers. TCRdb keeps only in-frame clones here, not all; method: immunoSEQ multiplex PCR. The sample contains about 190,000 clones, around 86% of which appear only once. V gene TRBV5-4 combines with J gene TRBJ2-3; tentative D call: TRBD2 (6 bases). The receptor comes from a young woman in good health and CMV-seronegative. The sequenced sample was PBMCs. The CDR3 is CASSFGGISSTDTQYF. The DNA of the CDR3 is TGTGCCAGCAGCTTTGGGGGGATTTCTAGCACAGATACGCAGTATTTT.